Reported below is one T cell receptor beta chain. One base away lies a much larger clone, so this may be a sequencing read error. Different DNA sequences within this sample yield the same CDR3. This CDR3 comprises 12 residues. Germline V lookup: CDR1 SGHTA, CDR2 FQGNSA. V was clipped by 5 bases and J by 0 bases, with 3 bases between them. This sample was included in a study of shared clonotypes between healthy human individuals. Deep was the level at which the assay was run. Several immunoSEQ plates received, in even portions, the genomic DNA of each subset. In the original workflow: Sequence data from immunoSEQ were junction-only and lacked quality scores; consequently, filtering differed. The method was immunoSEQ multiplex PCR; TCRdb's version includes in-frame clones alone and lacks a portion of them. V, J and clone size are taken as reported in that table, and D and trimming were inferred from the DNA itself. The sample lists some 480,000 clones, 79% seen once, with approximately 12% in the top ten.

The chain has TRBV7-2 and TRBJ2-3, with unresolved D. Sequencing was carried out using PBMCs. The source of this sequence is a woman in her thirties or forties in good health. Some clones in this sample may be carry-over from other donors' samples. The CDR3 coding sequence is TGTGCCAGCAGCCTTAGCACAGATACGCAGTATTTT. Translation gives CASSLSTDTQYF.